The 28 T cell receptor beta chains presented below share a single source sample, sequenced in a study of shared clonotypes between healthy human individuals. The protocol was immunoSEQ multiplex PCR, while the TCRdb copy is restricted to in-frame clones and leaves out a portion. The sample includes 2 million to 2.5 million clones, 85% to 95% of them seen just once. Sample: naive CD4+ T cells from PBMCs. The sample's subset: CD45RA+ positively selected. The source of these receptors is a man younger than 30 in good health. Some clones in this sample may be carry-over from other donors' samples.

V gene TRBV5-1 combines with J gene TRBJ2-2; D is undetermined. CDR1 SGHRS and CDR2 YFSETQ come from the germline V gene. CDR3 size: 15 residues. The V gene lost 0 bases and the J gene lost 1 base, with 7 bases spanning the gap. DNA for the CDR3: TGCGCCAGCAGCTTGGCCCCCCAGAACACCGGGGAGCTGTTTTTT. Translating it yields CASSLAPQNTGELFF.

This clone was seen a single time. Other nucleotide sequences in the sample specify the same CDR3. The chain has TRBV7-2 and TRBJ1-1; D is unresolved. The CDR3 length is 13 residues. Per the germline V gene, CDR1 is SGHTA and CDR2 is FQGNSA. Trimming cost V 2 bases and J 3 bases, with 7 bases left between them. DNA of the CDR3: TGTGCCAGCAGCTTATACCGGGACACTGAAGCTTTCTTT. It encodes CASSLYRDTEAFF.

The V and J genes are TRBV4-2 and TRBJ2-3; tentatively, D is TRBD1 (6 bases). V was clipped by 0 bases and J by 8 bases, with 15 bases between them. Germline V gives CDR1 LGHNA, CDR2 YNFKEQ. The CDR3 extends over 15 amino acids. CDR3 DNA: TGTGCCAGCAGCCAAGATGCAGGGACACGGGGTACGCAGTATTTT. It codes for CASSQDAGTRGTQYF.

V and J are TRBV28 and TRBJ1-3, with TRBD1 as a possible D gene (5 bases). Germline values: CDR1 MDHEN, CDR2 SYDVKM. This CDR3 region has 14 residues. Trimming cost V 5 bases and J 8 bases, with 16 bases left between them. CDR3 protein: CASSKGYGAYTIYF. For the CDR3, the DNA is TGTGCCAGCAGTAAAGGATACGGGGCCTACACCATATATTTT.

V gene TRBV9 combines with J gene TRBJ1-4; D is unclear. Germline lookup yields CDR1 SGDLS and CDR2 YYNGEE. The CDR3 is 14 residues long. Trimming stripped 2 bases from V and 5 bases from J, with 10 bases between. In DNA form, the CDR3 reads TGTGCCAGCAGCGTTAGGGCCGACAATGAAAAACTGTTTTTT. It yields the protein CASSVRADNEKLFF.

A note on this clone: The same CDR3 is also encoded by other DNA sequences in this sample. This sequence joins TRBV18 and TRBJ2-7; no definite D call. Trimming took off 3 bases at V and 2 bases at J, with 5 bases between the two ends. Germline values: CDR1 KGHSH, CDR2 LQKENI. The CDR3 extends over 12 amino acids. The CDR3 is CASSPQPYEQYF. Here the CDR3 DNA reads TGTGCCAGCTCACCCCAGCCCTACGAGCAGTACTTC.

The V call is TRBV5-1, the J call TRBJ1-2; D is unclear. The CDR3 consists of 14 residues. The germline V gene has CDR1 SGHRS and CDR2 YFSETQ. Trimming cost V 2 bases and J 0 bases, with 8 bases left between them. As DNA, the CDR3 is TGCGCCAGCAGCTTATTCGGAGCTAACTATGGCTACACCTTC. The encoded protein is CASSLFGANYGYTF.

V usage is TRBV14 and J usage is TRBJ2-1, with 12 positions matching TRBD2. V shed 6 bases, J shed 9 bases, and the junction held 6 bases outside the gene matches. The CDR3 runs 14 residues. Germline lookup yields CDR1 SGHDN and CDR2 FVKESK. Here the CDR3 DNA reads TGTGCCAGCAGGCGGACTAGCGGGACGGGTGAGCAGTTCTTC. It translates to CASRRTSGTGEQFF.

The chain couples TRBV27 to TRBJ2-2; D possibly corresponds to TRBD2 (7 bases). V was clipped by 3 bases and J by 6 bases, with 23 bases between them. The CDR3 loop spans 18 amino acids. Germline CDR1 and CDR2: MNHEY and SMNVEV (reference sequence). The CDR3 DNA follows: TGTGCCAGCAGTTTCTCTTTGGGGGGGGCGCTGAGGGCCGGGGAGCTGTTTTTT. Translation: CASSFSLGGALRAGELFF.

DNA for the CDR3: TGTGCCAGCAGGATTCGGGTAAGAGGTGAAAAACTGTTTTTT. This codes for CASRIRVRGEKLFF. The V and J genes are TRBV28 and TRBJ1-4, with D hard to call. This CDR3 has 14 residues. Germline lookup yields CDR1 MDHEN and CDR2 SYDVKM. The V gene lost 6 bases and the J gene lost 7 bases, with 15 bases spanning the gap.

This clone was found once. This chain connects TRBV7-3 to TRBJ2-3, with D uncertain. CDR1 and CDR2 (germline): SGHTA, FQGTGA. This CDR3 has 13 residues. V was clipped by 6 bases and J by 6 bases, with 13 bases between them. The CDR3 region has the DNA TGTGCCAGCAGTGATGGTCGAACTGATACGCAGTATTTT. Residues: CASSDGRTDTQYF.

This chain links TRBV6-6 with TRBJ1-1; D remains unclear. This CDR3 region has 13 residues. CDR1 and CDR2 from the germline V gene are MNHNY and SVGAGI (reference sequence). Deletions cut 6 bases from V and 4 bases from J, with 12 bases between. CDR3 sequence (DNA): TGTGCCAGCAGCCTGCCGGGCCTCACTGAAGCTTTCTTT. Its translation is CASSLPGLTEAFF.

The chain combines TRBV28 with TRBJ1-4, with 7 bases fitting TRBD1. Germline V CDR1 and CDR2: MDHEN, SYDVKM. The CDR3 has 15 amino acids. V lost 5 bases and J lost 2; bases outside the gene matches: 5. CDR3 region: CASSRKGATNEKLFF. CDR3 in DNA: TGTGCCAGCAGTCGCAAGGGGGCTACTAATGAAAAACTGTTTTTT.

The J gene is TRBJ2-7, the V gene TRBV7-9; 7 bases are shared with TRBD2. Trimming removed 5 bases from V and 7 bases from J; junction bases left unmatched: 8. This CDR3 has 13 residues. In germline, CDR1 is SEHNR, CDR2 FQNEAQ (reference sequence). CDR3 protein: CASSRGLTWEQYF. The CDR3 coding sequence is TGTGCCAGCAGCCGGGGACTAACCTGGGAGCAGTACTTC.

The CDR3 loop reads CATSRDFGVRETQYF. The CDR3 coding sequence is TGTGCCACCAGCAGAGATTTTGGCGTAAGGGAGACCCAGTACTTC. The chain uses TRBV15 and TRBJ2-5; D gene uncertain. Germline CDR1 is LNHNV and CDR2 is YYDKDF (reference sequence). Trimming shortened V by 0 bases and J by 5 bases, and 13 bases separated the two germline ends. The length of the CDR3 is 15 residues.

This chain joins TRBV27 and TRBJ2-5, with 7 bases aligning to TRBD1. The CDR3 length is 13 residues. Germline CDR1 MNHEY, CDR2 SMNVEV (reference sequence). After removal of 0 bases from V and 5 bases from J, the junction contained 0 bases not matched to a gene. The CDR3 is CASSLSTGETQYF. CDR3 DNA sequence: TGTGCCAGCAGTTTATCGACAGGGGAGACCCAGTACTTC.

The rearrangement links TRBV6-5 to TRBJ1-6; no definite D call. CDR3 length: 14 residues. CDR1 and CDR2 (germline): MNHEY, SVGAGI. V was pared by 5 bases and J by 6 bases, with 11 bases between. CDR3 bases: TGTGCCAGCAGTACCGGGATCCTTAATTCACCCCTCCACTTT. It yields the protein CASSTGILNSPLHF.

Note on this clone: This same CDR3 is encoded by further DNA sequences in the sample. CDR3 coding DNA: TGCGCCAGCAGCTTGGGTGTGGCGAACACCGGGGAGCTGTTTTTT. Protein product: CASSLGVANTGELFF. The chain joins TRBV5-1 to TRBJ2-2; D remains ambiguous. The CDR3 totals 15 residues. V was clipped by 0 bases and J by 0 bases, with 6 bases between them. The germline V gene encodes CDR1 SGHRS and CDR2 YFSETQ. The full variable domain, completed using reference TRBV5-1 and TRBJ2-2, is KAGVTQTPRYLIKTRGQQVTLSCSPISGHRSVSWYQQTPGQGLQFLFEYFSETQRNKGNFPGRFSGRQFSNSRSEMNVSTLELGDSALYLCASSLGVANTGELFFGEGSRLTVL.

V and J are TRBV5-1 and TRBJ2-7; 9 nucleotides match TRBD1. There are 14 residues in the CDR3. In germline, CDR1 is SGHRS, CDR2 YFSETQ. Unmatched junction bases numbered 10, after V lost 5 bases and J lost 7 bases. The CDR3 nucleotides are TGCGCCAGCAGAACCGGGACAGGGCCCCGAGAGCAGTACTTC. It specifies CASRTGTGPREQYF.

The chain has TRBV11-2 and TRBJ2-7, with D hard to call. The V gene lost 2 bases and the J gene lost 2 bases, with 19 bases spanning the gap. Germline assignment: CDR1 SGHAT and CDR2 FQNNGV. The CDR3 totals 17 residues. Here the CDR3 reads CASSLLVRVDATYEQYF. The CDR3 nucleotides are TGTGCCAGCAGCTTATTAGTTCGGGTTGATGCGACCTACGAGCAGTACTTC. The complete variable domain, with remaining parts taken from reference TRBV11-2 and TRBJ2-7, reads EAGVAQSPRYKIIEKRQSVAFWCNPISGHATLYWYQQILGQGPKLLIQFQNNGVVDDSQLPKDRFSAERLKGVDSTLKIQPAKLEDSAVYLCASSLLVRVDATYEQYFGPGTRLTVT.

The chain employs TRBV7-2 and TRBJ2-5; D possibly corresponds to TRBD2 (5 bases). Germline CDR1 SGHTA, CDR2 FQGNSA. V was pared by 3 bases and J by 6 bases, with 11 bases between. The CDR3 runs to 13 residues. The CDR3 bases are TGTGCCAGCAGCTTCTCTAGCAGGCAGACCCAGTACTTC. The encoded protein is CASSFSSRQTQYF.

This clone was counted a single time. This chain joins TRBV5-1 and TRBJ2-3, with TRBD2 matching over 10 bases. The germline V gene has CDR1 SGHRS and CDR2 YFSETQ. Trimming took 2 bases from V and 4 from J; bases not matched to a gene: 13. This CDR3 contains 18 residues. CDR3 nucleotide sequence: TGCGCCAGCAGCTTTGGCCTAGCGGGAGATGGGGGTGCAGATACGCAGTATTTT. It translates to CASSFGLAGDGGADTQYF.

The chain links TRBV7-2 to TRBJ2-7, with D perhaps being TRBD1 or TRBD2 (6 bases each). The CDR3 covers 13 residues. The V gene lost 5 bases and the J gene lost 5 bases, with 13 bases spanning the gap. CDR1 SGHTA and CDR2 FQGNSA come from the germline V gene. CDR3 sequence: CASSLRGADEQYF. The CDR3 coding sequence is TGTGCCAGCAGCCTAAGGGGGGCCGACGAGCAGTACTTC.

The chain carries TRBV2 and TRBJ2-1; 11 bases are shared with TRBD2. Germline CDR1 reads SNHLY; CDR2 reads FYNNEI. Trimming removed 7 bases from V and 7 bases from J; junction bases left unmatched: 9. CDR3 length: 15 residues. The CDR3 DNA is TGTGCCAGCACTGGAACTAGCGGGAGAGTGAATGAGCAGTTCTTC. As protein: CASTGTSGRVNEQFF.

The V and J genes are TRBV7-3 and TRBJ1-1, with D perhaps TRBD1 (5 bases). Per the germline V gene, CDR1 is SGHTA and CDR2 is FQGTGA. CDR3 length equals 13 residues. Trimming left V 5 bases short and J 0 bases short, with 7 bases between. The CDR3 reads CASSAGVNTEAFF. The CDR3 DNA reads as TGTGCCAGCAGCGCGGGGGTGAACACTGAAGCTTTCTTT.

The chain combines TRBV11-2 with TRBJ2-5, with TRBD2 matching 13 bases. V was clipped by 1 base and J by 1 base; unmatched bases: 6. The germline gives CDR1 SGHAT, CDR2 FQNNGV. There are 18 residues in the CDR3. CDR3 protein: CASSLGTSGSGVQETQYF. CDR3 bases: TGTGCCAGCAGCTTAGGGACTAGCGGGAGTGGGGTCCAAGAGACCCAGTACTTC.

This sequence joins TRBV5-4 and TRBJ2-1, with 8 bases fitting TRBD2. V lost 4 bases to trimming and J lost 0 bases; unmatched junction nucleotides: 9. The CDR3 runs 17 residues. Germline CDR1 SGHNT, CDR2 YYREEE (reference sequence). The CDR3 DNA sequence: TGTGCCAGCAGCCCCCGGGGGGGCGGGGGCTCCTACAATGAGCAGTTCTTC. It is translated as CASSPRGGGGSYNEQFF.

This sequence joins TRBV5-1 and TRBJ1-6; maybe TRBD1 (6 bases). The V gene's germline CDR1 is SGHRS and CDR2 YFSETQ. The length of the CDR3 is 15 residues. V was cut by 3 bases and J by 10 bases, with 17 bases left in between. The CDR3, as DNA: TGCGCCAGCAGCTCCCAAGGCAGCGGGGGCTCACCCCTCCACTTT. Encoded protein: CASSSQGSGGSPLHF.